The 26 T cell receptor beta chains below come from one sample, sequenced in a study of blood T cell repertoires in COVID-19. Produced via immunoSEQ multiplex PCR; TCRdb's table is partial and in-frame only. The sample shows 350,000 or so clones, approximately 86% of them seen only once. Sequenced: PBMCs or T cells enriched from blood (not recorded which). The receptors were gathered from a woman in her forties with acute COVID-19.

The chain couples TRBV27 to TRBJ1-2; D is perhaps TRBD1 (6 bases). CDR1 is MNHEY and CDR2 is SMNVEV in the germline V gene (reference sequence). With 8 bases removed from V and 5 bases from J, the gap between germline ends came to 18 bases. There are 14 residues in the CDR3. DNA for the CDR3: TGTGCCAGCTCGCCCGGGACAACCTTTTATGGCTACACCTTC. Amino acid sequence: CASSPGTTFYGYTF.

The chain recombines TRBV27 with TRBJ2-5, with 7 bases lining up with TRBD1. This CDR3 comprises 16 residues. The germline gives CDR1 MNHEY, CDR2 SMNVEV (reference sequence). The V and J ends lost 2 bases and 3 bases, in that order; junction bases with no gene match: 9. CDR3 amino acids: CASSLLQTGHEETQYF. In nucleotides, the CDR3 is TGTGCCAGCAGTTTACTCCAGACAGGGCACGAAGAGACCCAGTACTTC.

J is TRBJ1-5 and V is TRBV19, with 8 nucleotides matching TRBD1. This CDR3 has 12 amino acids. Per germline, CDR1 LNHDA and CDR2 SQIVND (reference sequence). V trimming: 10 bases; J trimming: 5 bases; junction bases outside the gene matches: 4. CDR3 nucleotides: TGTGCCACCTCGGACAGGGATCAGCCCCAGCATTTT. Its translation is CATSDRDQPQHF.

Here the CDR3 DNA reads TGTGCCAGCAGCAGCGGAGGGCTCTACACCTTC. It yields the protein CASSSGGLYTF. This chain uses TRBV12-3 or TRBV12-4 with TRBJ1-2; D remains ambiguous. With 6 bases removed from V and 10 bases from J, the gap between germline ends came to 12 bases. The CDR3 runs to 11 residues.

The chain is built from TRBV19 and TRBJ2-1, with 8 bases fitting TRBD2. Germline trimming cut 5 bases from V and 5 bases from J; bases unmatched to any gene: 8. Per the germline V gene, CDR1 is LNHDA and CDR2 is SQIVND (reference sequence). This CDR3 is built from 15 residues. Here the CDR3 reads CASSAGSGRDNEQFF. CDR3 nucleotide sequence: TGTGCCAGTAGTGCGGGGAGCGGGAGAGACAATGAGCAGTTCTTC. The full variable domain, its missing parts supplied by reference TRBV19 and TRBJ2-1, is DGGITQSPKYLFRKEGQNVTLSCEQNLNHDAMYWYRQDPGQGLRLIYYSQIVNDFQKGDIAEGYSVSREKKESFPLTVTSAQKNPTAFYLCASSAGSGRDNEQFFGPGTRLTVL.

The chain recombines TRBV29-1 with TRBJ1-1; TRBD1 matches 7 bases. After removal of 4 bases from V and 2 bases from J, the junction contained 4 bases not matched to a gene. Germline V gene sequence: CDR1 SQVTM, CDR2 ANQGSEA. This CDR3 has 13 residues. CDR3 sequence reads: CSVVRDRNTEAFF. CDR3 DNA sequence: TGCAGCGTTGTAAGGGACAGAAACACTGAAGCTTTCTTT. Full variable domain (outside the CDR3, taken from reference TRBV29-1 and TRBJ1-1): SAVISQKPSRDICQRGTSLTIQCQVDSQVTMMFWYRQQPGQSLTLIATANQGSEATYESGFVIDKFPISRPNLTFSTLTVSNMSPEDSSIYLCSVVRDRNTEAFFGQGTRLTVV.

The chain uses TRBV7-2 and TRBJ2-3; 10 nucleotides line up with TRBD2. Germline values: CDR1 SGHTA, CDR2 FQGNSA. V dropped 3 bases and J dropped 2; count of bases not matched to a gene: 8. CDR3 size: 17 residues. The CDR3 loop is CASSFSLAGAPTDTQYF. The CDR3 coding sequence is TGTGCCAGCAGCTTCAGTCTAGCGGGAGCTCCCACAGATACGCAGTATTTT.

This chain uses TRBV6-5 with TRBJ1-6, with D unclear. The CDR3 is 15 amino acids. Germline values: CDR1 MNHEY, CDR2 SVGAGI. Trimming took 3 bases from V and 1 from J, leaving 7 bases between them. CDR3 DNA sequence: TGTGCCAGCAGTTATAGTGGTTCCTATAATTCACCCCTCCACTTT. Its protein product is CASSYSGSYNSPLHF.

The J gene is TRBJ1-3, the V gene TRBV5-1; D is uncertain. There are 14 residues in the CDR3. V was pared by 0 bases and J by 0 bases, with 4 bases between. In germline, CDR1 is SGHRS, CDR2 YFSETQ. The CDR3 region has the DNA TGCGCCAGCAGCTTGGATAACTCTGGAAACACCATATATTTT. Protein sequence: CASSLDNSGNTIYF.

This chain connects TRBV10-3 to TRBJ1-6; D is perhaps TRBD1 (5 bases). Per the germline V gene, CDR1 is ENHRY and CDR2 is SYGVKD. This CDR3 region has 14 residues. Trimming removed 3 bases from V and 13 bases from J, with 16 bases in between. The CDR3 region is CAISEVDTGGPLHF. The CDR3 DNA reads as TGTGCCATCAGTGAAGTGGACACCGGAGGGCCCCTCCACTTT.

The chain's CDR3 is CASTPLATYEQYF. The CDR3 DNA is TGTGCCAGCACCCCGCTAGCGACCTACGAGCAGTACTTC. The V gene is TRBV28, the J gene TRBJ2-7; weak D call: TRBD2 (6 bases). Looked up from germline, CDR1 is MDHEN and CDR2 is SYDVKM. This CDR3 comprises 13 residues. The ends were cut back, 7 bases at V and 2 bases at J, with 12 bases in the middle.

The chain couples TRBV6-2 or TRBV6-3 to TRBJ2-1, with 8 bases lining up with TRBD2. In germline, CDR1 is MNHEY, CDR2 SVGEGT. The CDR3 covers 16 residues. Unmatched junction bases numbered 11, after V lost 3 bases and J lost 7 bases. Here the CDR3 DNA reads TGTGCCAGCAGTTATGGGGGACTAGACAGTCAAAATGAGCAGTTCTTC. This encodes CASSYGGLDSQNEQFF.

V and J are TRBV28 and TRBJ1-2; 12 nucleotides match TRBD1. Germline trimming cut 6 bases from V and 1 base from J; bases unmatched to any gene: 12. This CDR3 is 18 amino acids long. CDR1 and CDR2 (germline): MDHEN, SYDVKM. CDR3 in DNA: TGTGCCAGCAGCTCCAATCCCGGGACAGGGGGCGGTAACTATGGCTACACCTTC. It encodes CASSSNPGTGGGNYGYTF.

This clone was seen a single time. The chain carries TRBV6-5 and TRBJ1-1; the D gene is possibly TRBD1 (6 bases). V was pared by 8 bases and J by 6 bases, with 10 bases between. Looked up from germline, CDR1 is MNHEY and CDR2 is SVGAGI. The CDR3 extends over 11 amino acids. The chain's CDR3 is CASQGFSEAFF. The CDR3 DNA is TGTGCCAGCCAGGGGTTCTCTGAAGCTTTCTTT.

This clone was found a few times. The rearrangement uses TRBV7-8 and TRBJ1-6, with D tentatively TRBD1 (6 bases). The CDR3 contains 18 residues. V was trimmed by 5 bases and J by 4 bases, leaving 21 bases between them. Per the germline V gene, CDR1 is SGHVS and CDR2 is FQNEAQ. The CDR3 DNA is TGTGCCAGCAGCGCACCTCACACCGGGACAAAATATAATTCACCCCTCCACTTT. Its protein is CASSAPHTGTKYNSPLHF.

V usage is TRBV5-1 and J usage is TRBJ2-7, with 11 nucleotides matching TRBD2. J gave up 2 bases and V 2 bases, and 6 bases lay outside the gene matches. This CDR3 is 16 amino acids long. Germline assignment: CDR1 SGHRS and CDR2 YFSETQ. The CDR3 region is CASSFTSGGQTYEQYF. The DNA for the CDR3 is TGCGCCAGCAGCTTTACTAGCGGGGGCCAAACCTACGAGCAGTACTTC. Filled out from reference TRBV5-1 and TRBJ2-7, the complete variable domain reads KAGVTQTPRYLIKTRGQQVTLSCSPISGHRSVSWYQQTPGQGLQFLFEYFSETQRNKGNFPGRFSGRQFSNSRSEMNVSTLELGDSALYLCASSFTSGGQTYEQYFGPGTRLTVT.

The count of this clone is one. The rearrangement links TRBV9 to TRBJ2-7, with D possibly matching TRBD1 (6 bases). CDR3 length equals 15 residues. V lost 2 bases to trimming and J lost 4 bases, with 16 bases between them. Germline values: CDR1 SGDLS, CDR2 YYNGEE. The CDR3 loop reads CASSVQGTTPYEQYF. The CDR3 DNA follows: TGTGCCAGCAGCGTTCAAGGGACAACGCCTTACGAGCAGTACTTC.

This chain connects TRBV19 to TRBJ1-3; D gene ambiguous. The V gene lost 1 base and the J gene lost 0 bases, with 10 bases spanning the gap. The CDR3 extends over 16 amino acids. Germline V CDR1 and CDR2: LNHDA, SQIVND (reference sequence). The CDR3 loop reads CASSIAGGFSGNTIYF. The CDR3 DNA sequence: TGTGCCAGTAGTATAGCCGGCGGATTCTCTGGAAACACCATATATTTT.

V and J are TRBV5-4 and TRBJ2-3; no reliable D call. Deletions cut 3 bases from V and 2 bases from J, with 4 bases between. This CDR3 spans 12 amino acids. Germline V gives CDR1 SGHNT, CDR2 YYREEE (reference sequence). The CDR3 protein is CASSSDTDTQYF. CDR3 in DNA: TGTGCCAGCAGCTCAGACACAGATACGCAGTATTTT.

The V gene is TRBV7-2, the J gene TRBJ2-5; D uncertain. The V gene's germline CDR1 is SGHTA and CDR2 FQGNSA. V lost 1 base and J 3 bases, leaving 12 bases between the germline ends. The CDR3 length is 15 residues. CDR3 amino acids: CASSLVRFSEETQYF. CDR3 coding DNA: TGTGCCAGCAGCTTAGTGCGGTTTAGTGAAGAGACCCAGTACTTC.

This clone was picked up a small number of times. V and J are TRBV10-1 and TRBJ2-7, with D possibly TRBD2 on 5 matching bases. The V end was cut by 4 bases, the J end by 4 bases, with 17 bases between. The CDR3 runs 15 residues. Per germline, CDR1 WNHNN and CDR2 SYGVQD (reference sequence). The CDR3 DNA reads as TGCGCCAGCAGTGTTGAGGTAGGACTGATTTACGAGCAGTACTTC. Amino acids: CASSVEVGLIYEQYF.

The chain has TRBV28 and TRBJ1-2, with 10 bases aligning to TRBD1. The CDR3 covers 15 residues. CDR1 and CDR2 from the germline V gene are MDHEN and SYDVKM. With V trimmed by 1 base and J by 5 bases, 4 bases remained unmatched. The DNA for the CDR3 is TGTGCCAGCAGTTTATCGGGACAGGGGCTGTATGGCTACACCTTC. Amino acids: CASSLSGQGLYGYTF.

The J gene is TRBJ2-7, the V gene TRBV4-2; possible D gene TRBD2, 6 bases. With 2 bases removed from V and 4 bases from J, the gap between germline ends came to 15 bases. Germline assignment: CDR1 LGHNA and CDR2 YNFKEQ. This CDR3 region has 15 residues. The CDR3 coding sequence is TGTGCCAGCAGCCAAATGAGCGGAGGGTTTTACGAGCAGTACTTC. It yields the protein CASSQMSGGFYEQYF.

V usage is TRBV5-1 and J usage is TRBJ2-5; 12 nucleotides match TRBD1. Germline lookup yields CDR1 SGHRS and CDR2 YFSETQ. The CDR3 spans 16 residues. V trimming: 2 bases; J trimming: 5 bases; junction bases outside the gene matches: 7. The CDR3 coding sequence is TGCGCCAGCAGCTTACTTGGGACAGGGGGCAGGGAGACCCAGTACTTC. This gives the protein CASSLLGTGGRETQYF.

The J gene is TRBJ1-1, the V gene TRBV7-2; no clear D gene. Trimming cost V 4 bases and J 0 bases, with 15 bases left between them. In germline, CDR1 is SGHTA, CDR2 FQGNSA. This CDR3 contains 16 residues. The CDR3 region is CASSSEARSVNTEAFF. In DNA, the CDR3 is TGTGCCAGCAGCTCCGAGGCTAGGTCCGTGAACACTGAAGCTTTCTTT.

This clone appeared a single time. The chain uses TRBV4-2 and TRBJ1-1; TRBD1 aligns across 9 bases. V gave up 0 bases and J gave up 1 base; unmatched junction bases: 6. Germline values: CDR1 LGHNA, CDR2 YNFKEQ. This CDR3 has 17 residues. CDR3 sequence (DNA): TGTGCCAGCAGCCAAGAACAGGGGGCCAGTTGGAACACTGAAGCTTTCTTT. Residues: CASSQEQGASWNTEAFF.